The rows below give T cell receptor beta chains drawn from one sample of a study of T cell responses to AZD1222 COVID-19 vaccine. Sequenced by immunoSEQ multiplex PCR; TCRdb stores in-frame clones only, minus some. The sample holds 96,000 or so clones, around 90% seen once. This material consisted of peripheral blood, taken on day 0 of AZD1222 vaccination. The receptors here all came from an adult in good health. Each CDR3 is given with its conserved first and last residue. A D gene is named only where the DNA matches it firmly.

v_call	j_call	d_call	cdr3_aa
TRBV7-2	TRBJ2-7	TRBD2	CASSLLAGTYEQYF
TRBV7-2	TRBJ2-1	NA	CASSFMAGRYYNEQFF
TRBV19	TRBJ2-7	TRBD1	CASSPQTGTGGLYEQYF
TRBV3-1/TRBV3-2	TRBJ2-1	NA	CASSPSAVYYNEQFF
TRBV7-3	TRBJ2-1	TRBD2	CASSPASRTRNNEQFF
TRBV7-3	TRBJ1-1	NA	CASSLRGAFTEAFF
TRBV15	TRBJ2-7	TRBD1	CATSRDRGPYEQYF
TRBV5-1	TRBJ2-3	NA	CASSLADSADTQYF
TRBV4-1	TRBJ2-1	TRBD1	CASSQVTGGSYEQFF
TRBV4-3	TRBJ2-3	TRBD2	CASSPKTSGVADTQYF
TRBV28	TRBJ2-3	NA	CASSLEGTDTQYF
TRBV7-9	TRBJ2-5	NA	CARHGGDSKETQYF
TRBV19	TRBJ2-1	TRBD1	CASSRTGGSRHEQFF
TRBV2	TRBJ1-5	TRBD1	CASTVPGQPYHF
TRBV4-1	TRBJ1-6	NA	CASSQGAGGNSPLHF
TRBV18	TRBJ1-1	TRBD1	CASSPGQGNTEAFF
TRBV28	TRBJ2-7	NA	CASSSAGGGTYEQYF
TRBV6-2/TRBV6-3	TRBJ2-7	TRBD1	CASSYGDRGREQYF
TRBV27	TRBJ2-5	NA	CASSLIDSQETQYF
TRBV6-5	TRBJ1-2	NA	CASSYSNRVSYGYTF
TRBV19	TRBJ1-1	TRBD1	CASSRTGGSNTEAFF
TRBV7-2	TRBJ2-1	TRBD1	CASSLTDRGGFGSYNEQFF
TRBV10-3	TRBJ1-5	NA	CATTMGAGKGPQHF
TRBV30	TRBJ2-7	NA	CAWDLGLGQYF
TRBV4-2	TRBJ1-1	NA	CASSQELGRLENTEAFF
TRBV2	TRBJ2-1	TRBD2	CASSPLAGGSSYNEQFF
TRBV19	TRBJ1-2	NA	CATRDITNYGYTF
TRBV6-5	TRBJ2-7	NA	CASFRWGYSYEQYF
TRBV28	TRBJ1-6	NA	CASSFRGFSPLHF
TRBV5-4	TRBJ2-5	NA	CASSMKDTQETQYF
TRBV5-1	TRBJ2-7	NA	CASSLAPSVSYEQYF